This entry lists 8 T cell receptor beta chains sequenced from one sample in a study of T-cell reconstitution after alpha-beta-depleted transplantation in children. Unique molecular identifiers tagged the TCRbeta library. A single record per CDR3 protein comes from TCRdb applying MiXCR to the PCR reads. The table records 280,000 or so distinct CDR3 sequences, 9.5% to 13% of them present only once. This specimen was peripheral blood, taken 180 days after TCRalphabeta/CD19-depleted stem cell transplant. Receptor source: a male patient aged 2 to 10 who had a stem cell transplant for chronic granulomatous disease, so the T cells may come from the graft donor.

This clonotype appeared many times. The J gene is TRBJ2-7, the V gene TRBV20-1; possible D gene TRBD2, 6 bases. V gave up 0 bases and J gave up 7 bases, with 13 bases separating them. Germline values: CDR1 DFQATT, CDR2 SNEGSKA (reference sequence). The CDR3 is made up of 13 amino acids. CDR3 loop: CSARDFERVEQYF. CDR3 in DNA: TGCAGTGCTAGAGATTTCGAGCGGGTTGAGCAGTACTTC.

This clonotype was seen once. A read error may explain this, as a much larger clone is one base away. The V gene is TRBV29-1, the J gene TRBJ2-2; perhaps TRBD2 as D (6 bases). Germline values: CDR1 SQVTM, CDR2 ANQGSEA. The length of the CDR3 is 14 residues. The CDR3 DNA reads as TGCAGCGTTGTGTTAGCGGCGAACACCGGGGAGCTGCTTTTT. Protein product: CSVVLAANTGELLF.

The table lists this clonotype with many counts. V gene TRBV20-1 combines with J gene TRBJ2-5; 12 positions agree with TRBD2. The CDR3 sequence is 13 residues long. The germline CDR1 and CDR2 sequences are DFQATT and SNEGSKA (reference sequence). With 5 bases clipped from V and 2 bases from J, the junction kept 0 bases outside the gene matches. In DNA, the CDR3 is TGCAGTGCTGGACTAGCGGGACAAGAGACCCAGTACTTC. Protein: CSAGLAGQETQYF.

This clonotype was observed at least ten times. CDR3 in DNA: TGCGCCAGCAGCATACTACTAGCGGGAGCAGTGGCCGGGGAGCTGTTTTTT. This gives the protein CASSILLAGAVAGELFF. The chain joins TRBV5-1 to TRBJ2-2, with 11 bases matching TRBD2. CDR1 and CDR2 from the germline V gene are SGHRS and YFSETQ. There are 17 residues in the CDR3. With V trimmed by 4 bases and J by 6 bases, 11 bases remained unmatched.

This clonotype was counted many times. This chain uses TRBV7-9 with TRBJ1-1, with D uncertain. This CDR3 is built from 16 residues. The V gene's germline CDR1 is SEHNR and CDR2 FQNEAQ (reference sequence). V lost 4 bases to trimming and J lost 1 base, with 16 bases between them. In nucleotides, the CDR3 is TGTGCCAGCAGCTCCCTGACGACGGGTTCGAACACTGAAGCTTTCTTT. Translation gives CASSSLTTGSNTEAFF.

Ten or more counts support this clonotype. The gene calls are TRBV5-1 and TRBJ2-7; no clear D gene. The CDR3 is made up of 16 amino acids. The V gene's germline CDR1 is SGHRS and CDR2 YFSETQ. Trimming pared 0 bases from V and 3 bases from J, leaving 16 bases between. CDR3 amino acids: CASSLALAALNYEQYF. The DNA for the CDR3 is TGCGCCAGCAGCTTGGCTTTGGCAGCCTTAAACTACGAGCAGTACTTC.

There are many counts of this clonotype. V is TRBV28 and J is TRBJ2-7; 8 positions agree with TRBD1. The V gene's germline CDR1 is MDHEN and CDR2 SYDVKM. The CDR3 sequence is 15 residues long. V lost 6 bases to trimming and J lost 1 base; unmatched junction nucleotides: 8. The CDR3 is CASSPPWTGSYEQYF. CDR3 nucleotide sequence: TGTGCCAGCAGCCCTCCGTGGACAGGGTCCTACGAGCAGTACTTC.

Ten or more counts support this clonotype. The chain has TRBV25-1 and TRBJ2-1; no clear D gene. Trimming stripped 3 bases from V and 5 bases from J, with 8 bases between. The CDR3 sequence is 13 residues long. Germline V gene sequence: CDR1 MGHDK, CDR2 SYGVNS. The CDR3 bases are TGTGCCAGCAGTGACTGGGAAAACAATGAGCAGTTCTTC. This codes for CASSDWENNEQFF. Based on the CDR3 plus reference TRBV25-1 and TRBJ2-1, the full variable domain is EADIYQTPRYLVIGTGKKITLECSQTMGHDKMYWYQQDPGMELHLIHYSYGVNSTEKGDLSSESTVSRIRTEHFPLTLESARPSHTSQYLCASSDWENNEQFFGPGTRLTVL.